Following are 14 T cell receptor beta chains from one sample sequenced in a study of T cell responses to AZD1222 COVID-19 vaccine. The data were produced by immunoSEQ multiplex PCR, yet TCRdb's version contains in-frame clones alone and is incomplete. The data contain around 180,000 clones, around nine tenths of them seen just once; the ten biggest clones take up approximately 7.7%. The input for sequencing was peripheral blood, taken on day 0 of AZD1222 vaccination. These receptors originate from an adult in good health.

The V gene is TRBV4-2, the J gene TRBJ1-2; D may be TRBD1 (5 bases). Per the germline V gene, CDR1 is LGHNA and CDR2 is YNFKEQ. The V end lost 0 bases, the J end lost 3 bases, and 14 bases lay between the germline ends. This CDR3 has 16 amino acids. The CDR3 nucleotides are TGTGCCAGCAGCCAAGATGAGGGAGGGGCGGACTATGGCTACACCTTC. Translating gives CASSQDEGGADYGYTF.

The CDR3 is CATSRVVSGGAFEQYF. For the CDR3, the DNA is TGTGCCACCAGCAGGGTTGTTAGCGGGGGGGCTTTCGAGCAGTACTTC. V is TRBV15 and J is TRBJ2-7; 11 bases match TRBD2. This CDR3 has 16 residues. V dropped 3 bases and J dropped 6; count of bases not matched to a gene: 10. Germline CDR1 reads LNHNV; CDR2 reads YYDKDF (reference sequence).

A few counts support this clone. V gene TRBV5-1 combines with J gene TRBJ1-6; D is possibly TRBD1 (5 bases). The CDR3 covers 15 residues. V was shortened by 0 bases and J by 6 bases, with 10 bases between the two germline ends. The germline V gene encodes CDR1 SGHRS and CDR2 YFSETQ. CDR3 sequence reads: CASSLDLGTNSPLHF. The CDR3 nucleotides are TGCGCCAGCAGCTTGGACCTGGGGACTAATTCACCCCTCCACTTT.

V gene TRBV10-1 combines with J gene TRBJ2-7, with D tentatively TRBD2 (6 bases). This CDR3 contains 14 residues. V gave up 5 bases and J gave up 5 bases, with 16 bases separating them. Per germline, CDR1 WNHNN and CDR2 SYGVQD (reference sequence). The CDR3 nucleotides read TGCGCCAGCAGTCCGGGTGGAGGGGCCCACGAGCAGTACTTC. Translating gives CASSPGGGAHEQYF.

This clone was observed a handful of times. The rearrangement uses TRBV5-1 and TRBJ2-2, with D perhaps TRBD1 (6 bases). V lost 4 bases to trimming and J lost 5 bases, with 12 bases between them. This CDR3 region has 14 residues. Germline CDR1 reads SGHRS; CDR2 reads YFSETQ. CDR3 region: CASSADGTTGELFF. The DNA of the CDR3 is TGCGCCAGCAGCGCGGACGGGACAACCGGGGAGCTGTTTTTT.

The gene calls are TRBV10-3 and TRBJ1-4; 7 nucleotides align to TRBD1. The V gene end was trimmed by 2 bases and the J gene end by 8 bases; junction bases not matched to a gene: 5. There are 14 residues in the CDR3. Germline assignment: CDR1 ENHRY and CDR2 SYGVKD. This CDR3 reads CAISERGQAEKLFF. The CDR3 nucleotides are TGTGCCATCAGTGAGCGAGGACAGGCCGAAAAACTGTTTTTT.

V is TRBV11-2 and J is TRBJ1-6; D may be TRBD1 (5 bases). Deletions cut 7 bases from V and 7 bases from J, with 14 bases between. There are 14 residues in the CDR3. CDR1 and CDR2 (germline): SGHAT, FQNNGV. CDR3 nucleotides: TGTGCCAGCAACCCAGGGAGTAAGAATTCACCCCTCCACTTT. Protein product: CASNPGSKNSPLHF.

This clone appeared a few times. The J gene is TRBJ1-2, the V gene TRBV18, with D unresolved. Between the trimmed V and J ends, which lost 3 bases and 7 bases, there was a span of 12 bases. The CDR3 consists of 13 residues. Germline V gives CDR1 KGHSH, CDR2 LQKENI. This chain's CDR3 is CASSPERRLGYTF. The CDR3, as DNA: TGTGCCAGCTCACCCGAAAGGCGCCTTGGCTACACCTTC.

This clone appeared a single time. The chain combines TRBV21-1 with TRBJ2-7; the D call TRBD1 from the table was never checked on the DNA. TRBV21-1 is a listed pseudogene. This CDR3 spans 15 amino acids. In DNA, the CDR3 is TGTGCCAGCAGCAGAACCGACAGGGAAGGCTACGAGCAGTACTTC. As protein: CASSRTDREGYEQYF.

This chain links TRBV29-1 with TRBJ1-5; D unresolved. CDR1 and CDR2 from the germline V gene are SQVTM and ANQGSEA. V dropped 4 bases and J dropped 4 bases, with 11 bases sitting between them. CDR3 length equals 13 residues. The CDR3: CSVVVEANQPQHF. In DNA form, the CDR3 reads TGCAGCGTTGTAGTAGAGGCTAATCAGCCCCAGCATTTT.

The chain combines TRBV2 with TRBJ2-7; TRBD1 agrees at 9 bases. The CDR3 spans 15 residues. The V and J ends lost 4 bases and 2 bases, in that order; junction bases with no gene match: 6. The V gene's germline CDR1 is SNHLY and CDR2 FYNNEI. CDR3 region: CASSVRTGAAYEQYF. CDR3 DNA: TGTGCCAGCAGTGTCCGGACAGGGGCCGCCTACGAGCAGTACTTC.

This clone has just a few counts. This chain links TRBV3-1 (or the pseudogene TRBV3-2) with TRBJ1-2; D is perhaps TRBD1 (6 bases). There are 15 residues in the CDR3. Germline CDR1 is LGHDT and CDR2 is YNNKEL (reference sequence). The V and J ends lost 2 bases and 0 bases respectively, with 10 bases between them. The chain's CDR3 is CASSQPGAPNYGYTF. CDR3 nucleotides: TGTGCCAGCAGCCAACCGGGGGCGCCTAACTATGGCTACACCTTC.

The J gene is TRBJ1-6, the V gene TRBV15; 7 bases agree with TRBD1. J gave up 10 bases and V 5 bases, and 14 bases lay outside the gene matches. This CDR3 is 16 amino acids long. Germline CDR1 and CDR2: LNHNV and YYDKDF (reference sequence). The DNA for the CDR3 is TGTGCCACCAGCGTAACAAGGGGGCCTTATCGCTCACCCCTCCACTTT. It encodes CATSVTRGPYRSPLHF.

There are a few counts of this clone. The CDR3 loop is CASSQEGNEQYF. DNA for the CDR3: TGCGCCAGCAGCCAAGAGGGGAACGAGCAGTACTTC. The chain has TRBV4-3 and TRBJ2-7, with D unresolved. V was clipped by 0 bases and J by 5 bases, with 5 bases between them. Germline values: CDR1 LGHNA, CDR2 YSLEER. The CDR3 runs 12 residues.